The entry below gives a single T cell receptor (beta chain) sequence along with its context. What it recognizes is unknown. The sample belongs to a study of PD-1 blockade in classical Hodgkin lymphoma. Germline values: CDR1 SNHLY, CDR2 FYNNEI. With 6 bases clipped from V and 0 bases from J, the junction kept 18 bases outside the gene matches. The CDR3 has 19 amino acids. Each and every patient relapsed after autologous stem cell transplantation, and patients got differing brentuximab vedotin exposure. Patients showed best responses of complete response, partial response or progressive disease. General observations from the study: TCR diversity at baseline was reported to be reduced in newly diagnosed patients relative to healthy donors. Complete responders matched newly diagnosed patients in baseline diversity. The study found that TCR diversity rose significantly by C4D1 in CD4+ but not CD8+ cells.

The data were produced by immunoSEQ multiplex PCR, yet TCRdb's version contains in-frame clones alone and is incomplete. This table holds tens of thousands of clones, 55% to 75% found once. The sequences come from peripheral blood mononuclear cells (PBMCs), collected at baseline. This sequence joins TRBV2 and TRBJ1-2; 8 bases fit TRBD1. The TCR comes from a human donor with classical Hodgkin lymphoma. The chain's CDR3 is CASSGYSQDRDQPNYGYTF. The CDR3 DNA reads as TGTGCCAGCAGCGGGTATAGCCAGGACAGGGACCAGCCTAACTATGGCTACACCTTC.